A single sample gave rise to the 29 T cell receptor beta chains below, sequenced in a study of graft-versus-host responses after intestinal transplantation. To release intraepithelial and lamina propria lymphocytes, the graft tissue was processed. Produced via immunoSEQ multiplex PCR; TCRdb's table is partial and in-frame only. The profile shows about 60,000 clones, roughly nine tenths of them singletons. Source: ileum tissue, taken less than 400 days after transplant. The source of these receptors is a human patient who received an intestinal transplant, so some T cells may come from the graft donor.

The rearrangement joins TRBV9 to TRBJ2-3; maybe TRBD1 (5 bases). V was clipped by 4 bases and J by 4 bases, with 16 bases between them. Per the germline V gene, CDR1 is SGDLS and CDR2 is YYNGEE. This CDR3 spans 15 amino acids. CDR3 in amino acids: CASSKNRGHPDTQYF. CDR3 nucleotide sequence: TGTGCCAGCAGCAAGAACCGAGGACACCCAGATACGCAGTATTTT.

The CDR3 region has the DNA TGTGCAAGTCGCTTAAGAGCGGGGGCGAACACCGGGGAGCTGTTTTTT. This gives the protein CASRLRAGANTGELFF. This chain uses TRBV12-2 with TRBJ2-2; TRBD2 is the table's D call and was not checked against the DNA. TRBV12-2 is given as a pseudogene. The length of the CDR3 is 16 residues.

The chain has TRBV28 and TRBJ2-6; D may match TRBD1 or TRBD2 (6 bases each). Trimming pared 2 bases from V and 4 bases from J, leaving 9 bases between. The germline V gene has CDR1 MDHEN and CDR2 SYDVKM. CDR3 length: 15 amino acids. The CDR3 DNA is TGTGCCAGCAGTTTAGGAGGGACAGGGGCCAACGTCCTGACTTTC. This gives the protein CASSLGGTGANVLTF.

In nucleotides, the CDR3 is TGTGCCAGCAGCCCCCTTTTCGTAGGAGATACGCAGTATTTT. Protein sequence: CASSPLFVGDTQYF. The chain links TRBV7-2 to TRBJ2-3; D gene uncertain. The CDR3 totals 14 residues. CDR1 is SGHTA, CDR2 FQGNSA, per germline. Deletions cut 5 bases from V and 5 bases from J, with 14 bases between.

Of note for this clone: The same CDR3 can be traced to other DNA sequences in this sample. This rearrangement joins TRBV6-6 to TRBJ1-5; the D gene is possibly TRBD1 (5 bases). The CDR3 contains 15 residues. V shed 6 bases and J shed 2 bases, with 14 bases lying between them. Germline lookup yields CDR1 MNHNY and CDR2 SVGAGI (reference sequence). In DNA form, the CDR3 reads TGTGCCAGCAGGCCCGGGACGGGGGGCAATCAGCCCCAGCATTTT. Translating it yields CASRPGTGGNQPQHF.

The table lists this clone with a few counts. The V call is TRBV2, the J call TRBJ2-5, with D perhaps matching TRBD1 (5 bases). The CDR3 has 14 residues. The germline gives CDR1 SNHLY, CDR2 FYNNEI. V shed 3 bases and J shed 2 bases, with 10 bases lying between them. Here the CDR3 reads CASSEEQEQETQYF. Written as DNA, the CDR3 is TGTGCCAGCAGTGAGGAACAGGAGCAAGAGACCCAGTACTTC.

The V and J genes are TRBV4-1 and TRBJ2-5; D gene uncertain. The J call is doubtful: the DNA matches TRBJ2-7 better. The CDR3 contains 15 residues. Germline CDR1 is MGHRA and CDR2 is YSYEKL. The CDR3 region is CASSQDPGPPYEQYF. CDR3 in DNA: TGCGCCAGCAGCCAAGATCCAGGTCCCCCCTACGAGCAGTACTTC.

V and J are TRBV27 and TRBJ2-7; D assignment may be TRBD1 or TRBD2 (5 bases each). Germline V gene lookup returns CDR1 MNHEY and CDR2 SMNVEV (reference sequence). The CDR3 sequence is 15 residues long. Trimming took off 5 bases at V and 4 bases at J, with 18 bases between the two ends. CDR3: CASSNRDRYFYEQYF. The CDR3 nucleotides are TGTGCCAGCAGTAACCGGGACCGCTACTTTTACGAGCAGTACTTC.

This clone has only one observation. This chain connects TRBV6-4 to TRBJ2-1, with 8 bases fitting TRBD2. The CDR3 is 14 residues long. J gave up 3 bases and V 2 bases, and 0 bases lay outside the gene matches. Germline assignment: CDR1 MRHNA and CDR2 SNTAGT. CDR3 protein: CASSDGTSYNEQFF. The CDR3 coding sequence is TGTGCCAGCAGTGACGGGACTAGCTACAATGAGCAGTTCTTC.

V is TRBV7-9 and J is TRBJ1-1, with D tentatively TRBD1 (5 bases). The CDR3 is 13 residues long. CDR1 and CDR2 (germline): SEHNR, FQNEAQ (reference sequence). V lost 8 bases and J lost 0, with 10 bases in between. In DNA form, the CDR3 reads TGTGCCAGCGTCGGAGGGGTGAACACTGAAGCTTTCTTT. This translates into CASVGGVNTEAFF.

The chain joins TRBV4-1 to TRBJ2-1; maybe TRBD2 (5 bases). Deletions cut 2 bases from V and 9 bases from J, with 8 bases between. CDR1 is MGHRA, CDR2 YSYEKL, per germline. CDR3 length: 12 amino acids. The CDR3 DNA follows: TGCGCCAGCAGCCAAATGGCGGGTGAGCAGTTCTTC. Amino acids: CASSQMAGEQFF.

V usage is TRBV18 and J usage is TRBJ1-1, with 7 bases lining up with TRBD1. The CDR3 has 13 amino acids. V lost 6 bases and J lost 7; bases outside the gene matches: 8. CDR1 and CDR2 (germline): KGHSH, LQKENI. The CDR3 reads CASSPKGAGEAFF. The CDR3 DNA is TGTGCCAGCTCTCCCAAGGGGGCAGGTGAAGCTTTCTTT.

The chain combines TRBV6-1 with TRBJ1-2, with 8 bases matching TRBD1. The V gene end was trimmed by 1 base and the J gene end by 6 bases; junction bases not matched to a gene: 13. This CDR3 has 17 amino acids. CDR1 and CDR2 from the germline V gene are MNHNS and SASEGT. CDR3 nucleotides: TGTGCCAGCAGTGAAGAGGACAGGGTCAGCTTACGTGATGGCTACACCTTC. Residues: CASSEEDRVSLRDGYTF.

The chain has TRBV7-9 and TRBJ1-1; a possible D gene is TRBD1 (6 bases). Trimming pared 1 base from V and 0 bases from J, leaving 6 bases between. Per the germline V gene, CDR1 is SEHNR and CDR2 is FQNEAQ (reference sequence). The CDR3 consists of 14 residues. Here the CDR3 reads CASSLGQVNTEAFF. The CDR3 coding sequence is TGTGCCAGCAGCTTAGGACAGGTGAACACTGAAGCTTTCTTT. The full variable domain, in which reference TRBV7-9 and TRBJ1-1 provide the parts outside the CDR3, is DTGVSQNPRHKITKRGQNVTFRCDPISEHNRLYWYRQTLGQGPEFLTYFQNEAQLEKSRLLSDRFSAERPKGSFSTLEIQRTEQGDSAMYLCASSLGQVNTEAFFGQGTRLTVV.

The V and J genes are TRBV7-9 and TRBJ2-1; TRBD2 matches 7 bases. The junction had 14 bases not matched to a gene; V was cut back by 3 bases and J by 0 bases. The CDR3 totals 19 residues. From germline, CDR1 is SEHNR and CDR2 FQNEAQ (reference sequence). The CDR3 DNA sequence: TGTGCCAGCAGCTTTCCCCCGGGGGGAACTACGACCTCCTACAATGAGCAGTTCTTC. Its translation is CASSFPPGGTTTSYNEQFF.

V and J are TRBV28 and TRBJ2-1, with 11 positions matching TRBD2. The J segment lost 7 bases and the V segment lost 2 bases, leaving 4 bases of the junction unmatched. Germline CDR1 and CDR2: MDHEN and SYDVKM. CDR3 length equals 15 residues. In DNA form, the CDR3 reads TGTGCCAGCAGTTTACCGACTAGCGGGATTAATGAGCAGTTCTTC. This sequence encodes CASSLPTSGINEQFF.

The gene calls are TRBV29-1 and TRBJ2-1, with D tentatively TRBD1 or TRBD2 (6 bases each). This CDR3 contains 11 residues. Trimming took off 6 bases at V and 8 bases at J, with 11 bases between the two ends. Germline V CDR1 and CDR2: SQVTM, ANQGSEA. In nucleotides, the CDR3 is TGCAGCGTAGAGGGGGGCGATGAGCAGTTCTTC. Translating gives CSVEGGDEQFF.

This clone showed up just once. The chain carries TRBV29-1 and TRBJ2-7; D is uncertain. The V gene's germline CDR1 is SQVTM and CDR2 ANQGSEA. This CDR3 has 14 residues. With 0 bases removed from V and 0 bases from J, the gap between germline ends came to 9 bases. This chain's CDR3 is CSVEDYTVSYEQYF. CDR3 DNA sequence: TGCAGCGTTGAAGATTACACTGTCTCCTACGAGCAGTACTTC.

The chain has TRBV6-5 and TRBJ2-2; perhaps D is TRBD1 or TRBD2 (5 bases each). The CDR3 spans 14 residues. CDR1 is MNHEY, CDR2 SVGAGI, per germline. Trimming removed 6 bases at V and 0 bases at J, with 8 bases between. In nucleotides, the CDR3 is TGTGCCAGCAGGGGGGTTGCGAACACCGGGGAGCTGTTTTTT. Protein: CASRGVANTGELFF.

The chain uses TRBV13 and TRBJ2-3; 8 nucleotides line up with TRBD2. V gave up 5 bases and J gave up 2 bases; unmatched junction bases: 6. The CDR3 has 15 residues. The germline V gene encodes CDR1 PRHDT and CDR2 FYEKMQ (reference sequence). The CDR3 spells CASSLGLDFTDTQYF. In DNA, the CDR3 is TGTGCCAGCAGCCTGGGACTAGACTTCACAGATACGCAGTATTTT.

In its sample, this clone was seen a few times. V gene TRBV6-4 combines with J gene TRBJ2-1; 10 bases match TRBD2. Trimming took 2 bases from V and 7 from J; bases not matched to a gene: 2. Germline lookup yields CDR1 MRHNA and CDR2 SNTAGT. The CDR3 runs to 14 residues. This CDR3 is CASSDGSGGNEQFF. Here the CDR3 DNA reads TGTGCCAGCAGTGACGGTAGCGGGGGGAATGAGCAGTTCTTC.

This clone was seen only a few times. This chain joins TRBV11-2 and TRBJ2-3; D possibly matches TRBD1 or TRBD2 (8 bases each). Per germline, CDR1 SGHAT and CDR2 FQNNGV. With 5 bases removed from V and 2 bases from J, the gap between germline ends came to 20 bases. The CDR3 is made up of 17 amino acids. The CDR3 reads CASSLVSGTGITDTQYF. The CDR3 DNA reads as TGTGCCAGCAGCCTCGTTAGCGGGACAGGTATCACAGATACGCAGTATTTT. The whole variable domain, remainder taken from reference TRBV11-2 and TRBJ2-3, is EAGVAQSPRYKIIEKRQSVAFWCNPISGHATLYWYQQILGQGPKLLIQFQNNGVVDDSQLPKDRFSAERLKGVDSTLKIQPAKLEDSAVYLCASSLVSGTGITDTQYFGPGTRLTVL.

The chain is built from TRBV28 and TRBJ2-5, with D perhaps assigned TRBD1 or TRBD2 (6 bases each). This CDR3 contains 14 residues. CDR1 MDHEN and CDR2 SYDVKM come from the germline V gene. The V gene lost 3 bases and the J gene lost 3 bases, with 11 bases spanning the gap. CDR3 residues: CASSLGGNKETQYF. In nucleotides, the CDR3 is TGTGCCAGCAGTTTGGGGGGCAATAAAGAGACCCAGTACTTC. Based on the CDR3 plus reference TRBV28 and TRBJ2-5, the full variable domain is DVKVTQSSRYLVKRTGEKVFLECVQDMDHENMFWYRQDPGLGLRLIYFSYDVKMKEKGDIPEGYSVSREKKERFSLILESASTNQTSMYLCASSLGGNKETQYFGPGTRLLVL.

J is TRBJ1-3 and V is TRBV30, with D uncertain. Germline V gives CDR1 GTSNPN, CDR2 SVGIG (reference sequence). This CDR3 has 13 residues. V was shortened by 4 bases and J by 0 bases, with 7 bases between the two germline ends. CDR3 bases: TGTGCCTGGACAGGTAGCTCTGGAAACACCATATATTTT. Residues: CAWTGSSGNTIYF.

The chain couples TRBV10-2 to TRBJ2-7; TRBD2 agrees at 13 bases. The CDR3 has 15 amino acids. After removal of 4 bases from V and 1 base from J, the junction contained 1 base not matched to a gene. Germline loops: CDR1 WSHSY, CDR2 SAAADI. Here the CDR3 reads CASSGTSGSSYEQYF. The CDR3 region has the DNA TGCGCCAGCAGTGGGACTAGCGGGAGTTCCTACGAGCAGTACTTC.

This clone occurred once. The V gene is TRBV19, the J gene TRBJ2-7; 13 nucleotides line up with TRBD2. CDR3 length: 18 residues. Germline trimming cut 5 bases from V and 2 bases from J; bases unmatched to any gene: 12. Germline V gives CDR1 LNHDA, CDR2 SQIVND (reference sequence). DNA for the CDR3: TGTGCCAGTAGTTGGAGGACTAGCGGGAGCTCTGGAGCCTACGAGCAGTACTTC. This encodes CASSWRTSGSSGAYEQYF.

The chain employs TRBV4-1 and TRBJ2-1, with D possibly matching TRBD1 (6 bases). The germline V gene has CDR1 MGHRA and CDR2 YSYEKL. With 6 bases removed from V and 3 bases from J, the gap between germline ends came to 9 bases. This CDR3 is 13 amino acids long. The CDR3 loop reads CASSQQGYNEQFF. As DNA, the CDR3 is TGCGCCAGCAGTCAACAGGGCTACAATGAGCAGTTCTTC.

This sequence joins TRBV5-1 and TRBJ2-3; 7 bases match TRBD2. Trimming removed 7 bases from V and 2 bases from J; junction bases left unmatched: 10. CDR3 size: 15 residues. Germline assignment: CDR1 SGHRS and CDR2 YFSETQ. The CDR3 region has the DNA TGCGCCAGCTCTACCTGGGGGGGGACCACAGATACGCAGTATTTT. This translates into CASSTWGGTTDTQYF.

The genes are TRBV6-5 and TRBJ2-2, with 7 nucleotides matching TRBD1. CDR1 and CDR2 (germline): MNHEY, SVGAGI. The CDR3 extends over 15 amino acids. V lost 8 bases to trimming and J lost 1 base; unmatched junction nucleotides: 7. The CDR3 spells CASGPGTVNTGELFF. The DNA for the CDR3 is TGTGCCAGCGGCCCCGGGACAGTGAACACCGGGGAGCTGTTTTTT.